This T cell receptor (beta chain) was captured in a study of T-cell memory formation after mild COVID-19. The ends lost 3 bases at V and 4 bases at J; junction bases unmatched: 6. The CDR3 extends over 14 amino acids. Germline assignment: CDR1 SGDLS and CDR2 YYNGEE. A single record per CDR3 protein comes from TCRdb applying MiXCR to the 5' RACE reads. The table has hundreds of thousands of distinct CDR3 sequences, over 15% seen once; the top ten hold 20% to 25%. Regarding the study as a whole: The main location of contracting CD4+ clones was CM and EM, and that of contracting CD8+ clones was EMRA.

Remarks on this clonotype: The antigen is unknown.

The clonotype was recovered from a young man who had mild COVID-19 (a few samples of this study predate the infection). Cell type and time point are not known. Sequencing was done on a sample of PBMCs or a T cell subset sorted from them (not recorded which). The J gene is TRBJ1-1, the V gene TRBV9; 7 bases agree with TRBD1. The CDR3 protein is CASSADRDVTEAFF. The CDR3 nucleotides read TGTGCCAGCAGCGCTGACAGGGATGTCACTGAAGCTTTCTTT.